This entry lists 11 T cell receptor beta chains sequenced from one sample in a study of regulatory T cells in long-lasting Graves disease. Indicated time point: newly diagnosed GD, antithyroid drugs for less than 3 months. Generation of the TCR library employed RNA extracted from PBMCs. Arm-PCR of CDR3 regions with iRepertoire HTBI primers generated TCR beta libraries. One entry per CDR3 protein, called by TCRdb with MiXCR from the multiplex PCR reads. The sample yields 560,000 or so distinct CDR3 sequences, approximately 16% seen once. The same sample was also studied in work on T cells in Graves' hyperthyroidism and ophthalmopathy.

This specimen consisted of peripheral blood mononuclear cells (PBMCs), obtained at new diagnosis, from a patient treated with antithyroid drugs. The source is a young man with Graves disease.

As to this clonotype: This may arise from a read error, as a much more abundant clone is one base away. V usage is TRBV12-3 or TRBV12-4 and J usage is TRBJ2-1; 7 bases are shared with TRBD2. The assigned J gene may be wrong: the sequence end matches TRBJ2-5 better. The CDR3 totals 13 residues. DNA for the CDR3: TGTGCCAGCGAGGGGAGGGCAGAAGAGACCCAGTACTTC. Translating gives CASEGRAEETQYF.

This clonotype was seen more than once but under ten times. This chain links TRBV5-1 with TRBJ2-1, with D tentatively TRBD2 (5 bases). Per the germline V gene, CDR1 is SGHRS and CDR2 is YFSETQ. Trimming took off 4 bases at V and 9 bases at J, with 17 bases between the two ends. The CDR3 runs to 14 residues. The CDR3 spells CASSRRTGNGEQFF. The CDR3 nucleotides read TGCGCCAGCAGCCGGAGGACGGGCAATGGTGAGCAGTTCTTC. The full variable domain, rest sourced from reference TRBV5-1 and TRBJ2-1, is KAGVTQTPRYLIKTRGQQVTLSCSPISGHRSVSWYQQTPGQGLQFLFEYFSETQRNKGNFPGRFSGRQFSNSRSEMNVSTLELGDSALYLCASSRRTGNGEQFFGPGTRLTVL.

In its sample, this clonotype was seen a few times. The V gene is TRBV9, the J gene TRBJ2-5; the D gene could be TRBD1 or TRBD2 (6 bases each). The CDR3 extends over 15 amino acids. From germline, CDR1 is SGDLS and CDR2 YYNGEE. V lost 7 bases and J lost 5, with 21 bases in between. CDR3 coding DNA: TGTGCCAGCGGCGGGGATGTGGGGGGCGGCGAGACCCAGTACTTC. This codes for CASGGDVGGGETQYF. The variable domain in full, completed from reference TRBV9 and TRBJ2-5, reads DSGVTQTPKHLITATGQRVTLRCSPRSGDLSVYWYQQSLDQGLQFLIQYYNGEERAKGNILERFSAQQFPDLHSELNLSSLELGDSALYFCASGGDVGGGETQYFGPGTRLLVL.

Many counts were recorded for this clonotype. The chain recombines TRBV6-1 with TRBJ1-5, with unresolved D. Per the germline V gene, CDR1 is MNHNS and CDR2 is SASEGT. The CDR3 runs to 14 residues. Trimming removed 0 bases from V and 3 bases from J, with 6 bases in between. CDR3 sequence: CASSEAPNNQPQHF. The CDR3 bases are TGTGCCAGCAGTGAAGCACCCAACAATCAGCCCCAGCATTTT.

This clonotype was seen repeatedly, ten times or more. V and J are TRBV2 and TRBJ2-1; 10 positions agree with TRBD2. This CDR3 has 15 amino acids. CDR1 SNHLY and CDR2 FYNNEI come from the germline V gene. V dropped 6 bases and J dropped 6; count of bases not matched to a gene: 8. The CDR3 reads CASSSEGLASNEQFF. For the CDR3, the DNA is TGTGCCAGCAGCTCCGAGGGACTAGCGAGCAATGAGCAGTTCTTC.

The rearrangement links TRBV7-2 to TRBJ1-3, with a weak D call TRBD1 (5 bases). The germline CDR1 and CDR2 sequences are SGHTA and FQGNSA. V dropped 3 bases and J dropped 0 bases, with 9 bases sitting between them. There are 15 residues in the CDR3. In nucleotides, the CDR3 is TGTGCCAGCAGCTTCACAGGTTTCTCTGGAAACACCATATATTTT. Protein product: CASSFTGFSGNTIYF.

In this sample, this clonotype turned up a few times. The chain couples TRBV7-9 to TRBJ2-1; D may be TRBD1 (5 bases). The CDR3 contains 15 residues. Germline CDR1 SEHNR, CDR2 FQNEAQ (reference sequence). V lost 4 bases and J lost 5, with 15 bases in between. The CDR3 loop is CASSSNQDMNNEQFF. As DNA, the CDR3 is TGTGCCAGCAGCTCGAACCAGGACATGAACAATGAGCAGTTCTTC.

In its sample, this clonotype was seen a few times. At one end the junction does not follow the germline gene, possibly because of a read error. V usage is TRBV4-2 and J usage is TRBJ2-1, with D perhaps TRBD1 (5 bases). The CDR3 length is 16 residues. Germline V gene sequence: CDR1 LGHNA, CDR2 YNFKEQ. The CDR3 DNA follows: TGCGCCAGCAGCCAAGTGGCTAAGGGGCTGGGCAATGAGCAGTTCTTC. This encodes CASSQVAKGLGNEQFF.

This clonotype has at least ten counts. This chain joins TRBV6-2 or TRBV6-3 and TRBJ1-1, with no clear D. The CDR3 spans 12 residues. Trimming removed 2 bases at V and 5 bases at J, with 6 bases between. Germline V gene lookup returns CDR1 MNHEY and CDR2 SVGEGT. Here the CDR3 reads CASSYTATEAFF. The CDR3, as DNA: TGTGCCAGCAGTTACACGGCTACTGAAGCTTTCTTT.

This clonotype appeared many times. V usage is TRBV30 and J usage is TRBJ1-2, with TRBD1 as a possible D gene (5 bases). Looked up from germline, CDR1 is GTSNPN and CDR2 is SVGIG (reference sequence). V lost 5 bases, J lost 3 bases, and 16 bases lay in between. This CDR3 comprises 14 residues. CDR3 residues: CAWASLGRDYGYTF. The CDR3 region has the DNA TGTGCCTGGGCCTCGCTGGGACGGGACTATGGCTACACCTTC.

This clonotype was seen a few times. The gene calls are TRBV18 and TRBJ1-1; no definite D call. With 1 base removed from V and 3 bases from J, the gap between germline ends came to 6 bases. Germline assignment: CDR1 KGHSH and CDR2 LQKENI. This CDR3 spans 13 amino acids. CDR3 DNA sequence: TGTGCCAGCTCACCACGGGTAGACACTGAAGCTTTCTTT. Its translation is CASSPRVDTEAFF.